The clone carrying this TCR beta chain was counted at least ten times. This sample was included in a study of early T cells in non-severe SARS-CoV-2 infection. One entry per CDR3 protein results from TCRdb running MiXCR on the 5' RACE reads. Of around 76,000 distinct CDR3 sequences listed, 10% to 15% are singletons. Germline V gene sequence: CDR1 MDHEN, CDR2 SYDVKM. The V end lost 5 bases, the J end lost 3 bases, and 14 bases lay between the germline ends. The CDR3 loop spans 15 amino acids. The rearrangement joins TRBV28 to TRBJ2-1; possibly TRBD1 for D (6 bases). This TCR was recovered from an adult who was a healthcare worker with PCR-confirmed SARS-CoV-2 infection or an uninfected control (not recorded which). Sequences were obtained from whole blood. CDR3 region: CASSPQGRGYNEQFF. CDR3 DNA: TGTGCCAGCAGTCCGCAGGGGAGAGGCTACAATGAGCAGTTCTTC.